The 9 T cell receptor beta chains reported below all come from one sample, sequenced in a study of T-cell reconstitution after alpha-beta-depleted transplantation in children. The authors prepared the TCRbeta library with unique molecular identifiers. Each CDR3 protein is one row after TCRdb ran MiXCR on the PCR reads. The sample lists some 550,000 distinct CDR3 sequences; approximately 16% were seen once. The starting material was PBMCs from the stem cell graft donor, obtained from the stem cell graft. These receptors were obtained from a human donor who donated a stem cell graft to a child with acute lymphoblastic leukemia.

CDR3 bases: TGTGCCAGCAGTGAAAGACATGAGCAGTTCTTC. Protein sequence: CASSERHEQFF. The chain employs TRBV2 and TRBJ2-1; no definite D call. Trimming removed 2 bases from V and 8 bases from J, with 4 bases in between. The CDR3 consists of 11 residues. CDR1 and CDR2 from the germline V gene are SNHLY and FYNNEI.

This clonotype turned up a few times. CDR3 DNA: TGCGCCAGCAGCTTGCCAGCGGGAGGGCCGGGAAATGAGCAGTTCTTC. Its translation: CASSLPAGGPGNEQFF. The V call is TRBV5-1, the J call TRBJ2-1; TRBD2 aligns across 10 bases. This CDR3 is 16 amino acids long. The germline CDR1 and CDR2 sequences are SGHRS and YFSETQ. J was trimmed by 7 bases and V by 1 base; bases with no gene match: 8.

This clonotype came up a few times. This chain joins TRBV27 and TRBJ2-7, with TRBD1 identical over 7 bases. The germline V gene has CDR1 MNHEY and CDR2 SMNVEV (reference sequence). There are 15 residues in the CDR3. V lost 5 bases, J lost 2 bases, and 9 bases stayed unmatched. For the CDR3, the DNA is TGTGCCAGCAGTCCCCTAGGGGGCGGGCCCTACGAGCAGTACTTC. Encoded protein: CASSPLGGGPYEQYF.

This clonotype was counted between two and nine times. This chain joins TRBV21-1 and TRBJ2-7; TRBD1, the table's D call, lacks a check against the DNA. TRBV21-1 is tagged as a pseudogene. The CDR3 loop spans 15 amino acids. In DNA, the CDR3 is TGTGCCAGCAGCAAGGCCCCCCTGAATGGCTACGAGCAGTACTTC. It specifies CASSKAPLNGYEQYF.

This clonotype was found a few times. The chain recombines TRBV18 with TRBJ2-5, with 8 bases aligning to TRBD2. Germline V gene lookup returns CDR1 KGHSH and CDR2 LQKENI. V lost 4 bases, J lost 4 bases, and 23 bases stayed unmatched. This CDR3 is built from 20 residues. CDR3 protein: CASSLTPGTSRLSRGETQYF. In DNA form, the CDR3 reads TGTGCCAGCTCACTTACACCGGGGACTAGTCGACTTTCACGGGGAGAGACCCAGTACTTC.

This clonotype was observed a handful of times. The CDR3, as DNA: TGTGCCAGCAGTTTATTCCAGGGGGCTGCGGTAGATGGCTACACCTTC. Translation: CASSLFQGAAVDGYTF. The chain combines TRBV27 with TRBJ1-2; 8 bases map to TRBD1. The CDR3 contains 16 residues. The ends lost 1 base at V and 6 bases at J; junction bases unmatched: 10. CDR1 MNHEY and CDR2 SMNVEV come from the germline V gene (reference sequence).

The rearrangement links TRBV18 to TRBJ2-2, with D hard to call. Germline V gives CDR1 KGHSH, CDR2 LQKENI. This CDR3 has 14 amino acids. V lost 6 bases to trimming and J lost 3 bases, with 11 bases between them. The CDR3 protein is CASSPDGDTGELFF. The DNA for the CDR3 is TGTGCCAGCTCGCCAGACGGAGACACCGGGGAGCTGTTTTTT.

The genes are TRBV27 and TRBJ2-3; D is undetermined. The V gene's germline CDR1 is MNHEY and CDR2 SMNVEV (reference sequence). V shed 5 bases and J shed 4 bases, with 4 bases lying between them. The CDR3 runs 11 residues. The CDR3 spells CASSHSDTQYF. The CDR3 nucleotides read TGTGCCAGCAGTCACTCAGATACGCAGTATTTT.

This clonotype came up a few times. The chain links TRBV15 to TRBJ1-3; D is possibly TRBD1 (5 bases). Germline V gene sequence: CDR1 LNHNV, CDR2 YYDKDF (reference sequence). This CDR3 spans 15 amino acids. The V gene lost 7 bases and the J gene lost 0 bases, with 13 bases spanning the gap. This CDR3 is CATKATGSSGNTIYF. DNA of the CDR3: TGTGCCACCAAAGCAACAGGCTCCTCTGGAAACACCATATATTTT.